The T cell receptor beta chain under discussion was sequenced for a study of blood T cell repertoires in COVID-19. The V segment lost 6 bases and the J segment 2 bases; nucleotides outside the gene matches: 10. The CDR3 sequence is 15 residues long. Germline V gene lookup returns CDR1 MNHEY and CDR2 SMNVEV (reference sequence). Generated by immunoSEQ multiplex PCR, the TCRdb table keeps only in-frame clones and is missing some. The table records about 160,000 clones, about 83% of them present only once. The origin of this receptor is a woman of 80 years or more with acute or convalescent COVID-19. The chain joins TRBV27 to TRBJ2-7; 7 positions agree with TRBD1. Sequencing was carried out using peripheral blood. As DNA, the CDR3 is TGTGCCAGCAGCCGAACCACAGGGGACACCTACGAGCAGTACTTC. Its protein is CASSRTTGDTYEQYF.